The 14 T cell receptor beta chains presented below share a single source sample, sequenced in a study of T cell responses to AZD1222 COVID-19 vaccine. The method was immunoSEQ multiplex PCR; TCRdb's version includes in-frame clones alone and lacks a portion of them. The repertoire has 150,000 to 200,000 clones, roughly 92% of them found once; the top ten carry about 1.6%. The specimen comprised peripheral blood, sampled on day 0 of AZD1222 vaccination. Every receptor here comes from an adult in good health.

The chain employs TRBV18 and TRBJ1-5; D may be TRBD1 (6 bases). CDR3 length: 17 amino acids. Trimming took 2 bases from V and 5 from J, leaving 19 bases between them. Germline assignment: CDR1 KGHSH and CDR2 LQKENI. CDR3 loop: CASSPTSIARGDQPQHF. The CDR3 DNA reads as TGTGCCAGCTCACCAACCTCTATCGCGAGGGGGGATCAGCCCCAGCATTTT.

The J gene is TRBJ1-4, the V gene TRBV4-1; unclear D gene. The CDR3 contains 16 residues. V was clipped by 4 bases and J by 7 bases, with 19 bases between them. Germline CDR1 and CDR2: MGHRA and YSYEKL. CDR3 sequence reads: CASSLQHRDPSEKLFF. CDR3 in DNA: TGCGCCAGCAGCCTTCAGCACCGGGATCCGAGTGAAAAACTGTTTTTT.

The gene calls are TRBV10-2 and TRBJ1-1; D ambiguous. Germline V gene data show CDR1 as WSHSY and CDR2 as SAAADI. The ends were cut back, 2 bases at V and 5 bases at J, with 9 bases in the middle. CDR3 length: 13 residues. The CDR3 DNA follows: TGCGCCAGCAGTGAGCTTGGGTGGACTGAAGCTTTCTTT. Translation: CASSELGWTEAFF.

The J gene is TRBJ1-2, the V gene TRBV27, with D maybe TRBD1 (6 bases). The V and J ends lost 2 bases and 4 bases respectively, with 20 bases between them. Germline CDR1 MNHEY, CDR2 SMNVEV (reference sequence). The CDR3 runs 17 residues. The CDR3 reads CASSLERPQQGPYGYTF. CDR3 sequence (DNA): TGTGCCAGCAGTTTAGAACGACCTCAACAGGGACCCTATGGCTACACCTTC.

V usage is TRBV5-1 and J usage is TRBJ1-1, with TRBD1 as a possible D gene (6 bases). Germline V gene sequence: CDR1 SGHRS, CDR2 YFSETQ. The CDR3 has 14 residues. V was shortened by 3 bases and J by 5 bases, with 14 bases between the two germline ends. Here the CDR3 DNA reads TGCGCCAGCAGCTCCACAGGGAGGGGGACTGAAGCTTTCTTT. It is translated as CASSSTGRGTEAFF.

This chain joins TRBV27 and TRBJ2-7, with 10 bases aligning to TRBD2. The CDR3 is 14 amino acids. V lost 5 bases, J lost 5 bases, and 6 bases stayed unmatched. The germline V gene has CDR1 MNHEY and CDR2 SMNVEV (reference sequence). The CDR3, as DNA: TGTGCCAGCAGTCTAGCGGGAGAGGGAAACGAGCAGTACTTC. The encoded protein is CASSLAGEGNEQYF.

J is TRBJ1-4 and V is TRBV5-5; D is perhaps TRBD1 (6 bases). The germline V and J ends were trimmed by 4 bases and 7 bases, with 20 bases remaining between them. Germline CDR1 and CDR2: SGHKS and YYEKEE (reference sequence). This CDR3 region has 16 residues. The CDR3 DNA reads TGTGCCAGCAGCCTCGAACAGGGCGTTTTCAGTGAAAAACTGTTTTTT. Protein product: CASSLEQGVFSEKLFF.

The J gene is TRBJ1-2, the V gene TRBV7-9; weak D call: TRBD1 (6 bases). This CDR3 has 16 residues. Germline values: CDR1 SEHNR, CDR2 FQNEAQ (reference sequence). The V end lost 2 bases, the J end lost 3 bases, and 16 bases lay between the germline ends. CDR3 protein: CASSLSVGGAYYGYTF. CDR3 sequence (DNA): TGTGCCAGCAGCTTATCAGTAGGGGGGGCTTACTATGGCTACACCTTC.

The rearrangement uses TRBV5-4 and TRBJ1-1; 10 bases line up with TRBD1. V lost 2 bases to trimming and J lost 1 base; unmatched junction nucleotides: 5. CDR3 length equals 16 residues. Germline CDR1 is SGHNT and CDR2 is YYREEE (reference sequence). CDR3 region: CASSFGQGGQNTEAFF. The CDR3 region has the DNA TGTGCCAGCAGCTTCGGACAGGGGGGTCAGAACACTGAAGCTTTCTTT.

The V call is TRBV2, the J call TRBJ2-7, with D tentatively TRBD2 (6 bases). V dropped 7 bases and J dropped 2 bases, with 15 bases sitting between them. This CDR3 spans 14 amino acids. Germline V CDR1 and CDR2: SNHLY, FYNNEI. The CDR3 sequence: CASMKGLTTYEQYF. As DNA, the CDR3 is TGTGCCAGCATGAAGGGACTTACCACCTACGAGCAGTACTTC.

V usage is TRBV5-1 and J usage is TRBJ2-2, with 8 bases aligning to TRBD1. CDR1 and CDR2 from the germline V gene are SGHRS and YFSETQ. The J segment lost 6 bases and the V segment lost 6 bases, leaving 10 bases of the junction unmatched. The CDR3 is 15 residues long. The CDR3 nucleotides read TGCGCCAGCAAGGAGACAGGGGATCTTTCCGGGGAGCTGTTTTTT. This encodes CASKETGDLSGELFF.

This rearrangement joins TRBV5-8 to TRBJ1-2, with D hard to call. CDR3 length equals 16 residues. The V end lost 0 bases, the J end lost 1 base, and 13 bases lay between the germline ends. CDR1 and CDR2 (germline): SGHTS, YDEGEE. CDR3 bases: TGTGCCAGCAGCTTGGGGAGCCTCCACTTTAACTATGGCTACACCTTC. It is translated as CASSLGSLHFNYGYTF.

The chain employs TRBV3-1 (or the pseudogene TRBV3-2) and TRBJ1-2; the D gene is possibly TRBD1 (5 bases). V lost 4 bases, J lost 4 bases, and 19 bases lay in between. CDR3 length equals 16 residues. Germline V gene lookup returns CDR1 LGHDT and CDR2 YNNKEL (reference sequence). CDR3 nucleotides: TGTGCCAGCAGCCCGCTCCGGGGGAGGAAGGCCTATGGCTACACCTTC. Amino acids: CASSPLRGRKAYGYTF.

The chain joins TRBV5-1 to TRBJ1-2; D is uncertain. V was clipped by 1 base and J by 5 bases, with 9 bases between them. This CDR3 spans 13 amino acids. CDR1 SGHRS and CDR2 YFSETQ come from the germline V gene. As DNA, the CDR3 is TGCGCCAGCAGCTTGACTGCGGGGTATGGCTACACCTTC. This sequence encodes CASSLTAGYGYTF. Complete variable domain (other parts from reference TRBV5-1 and TRBJ1-2): KAGVTQTPRYLIKTRGQQVTLSCSPISGHRSVSWYQQTPGQGLQFLFEYFSETQRNKGNFPGRFSGRQFSNSRSEMNVSTLELGDSALYLCASSLTAGYGYTFGSGTRLTVV.